This T cell receptor (beta chain) was profiled in a study of cytomegalovirus exposure and HLA in healthy donors. Study-wide findings and caveats: High sensitivity and specificity were reportedly achieved when the classifier diagnosed cytomegalovirus status. A cluster of highly shared sequence variants was likely a sequencing artifact. In a later analysis, donors in an Asian-associated ancestry cluster reportedly had fewer N-insertions in productive TCRs than the cohort mean. Three CMV-associated chains proved CMV antigen-specific in vitro.

On this clone: No antigen is known for it.

It was with 60 Vbeta and 13 Jbeta primers that the PCR ran. Assay: immunoSEQ multiplex PCR; the TCRdb copy retains only in-frame clones and omits some. The sample has over 150,000 clones; roughly 80% are singletons. The specimen was PBMCs. This receptor was taken from a boy younger than 18 in good health and CMV-seronegative.

The CDR3 DNA is TGTGCCATCAGTGGCTCCGGGACACTAAACACTGAAGCTTTCTTT. Encoded protein: CAISGSGTLNTEAFF. This sequence joins TRBV10-3 and TRBJ1-1, with D possibly TRBD1 on 6 matching bases. CDR1 is ENHRY and CDR2 is SYGVKD in the germline V gene. V was clipped by 4 bases and J by 2 bases, with 14 bases between them. CDR3 length: 15 amino acids.